Described below is a single TCR beta chain sequence and its context. The antigen is undetermined. The source of the sample is a study of T cells in Graves' hyperthyroidism and ophthalmopathy. Findings of the study overall: Separation of ophthalmopathy from stable hyperthyroidism was achieved by a 13 V-J model. Ophthalmopathy was identified by the model a median approximately 6.9 months ahead of onset. The majority of expanded thyroid clonotypes above 0.001 also appeared in blood.

Clinical symptoms, serum thyroxine and TRAb, thyroid ultrasound and orbital computed tomography together formed the diagnostic basis. The length of the CDR3 is 15 residues. In germline, CDR1 is KGHDR, CDR2 SFDVKD. The V end lost 4 bases, the J end lost 5 bases, and 15 bases lay between the germline ends. TCR beta CDR3 sequences were amplified from RNA transcripts. Carried out on the TCR CDR3, a first-round RT-PCR used the HTBI primer set. TCRdb ran MiXCR on the multiplex PCR reads and lists one entry per CDR3 protein. The sample includes hundreds of thousands of distinct CDR3 sequences, nearly 45% of them seen just once.

Sequenced sample: peripheral blood or thyroid tissue (not recorded which). V and J are TRBV24-1 and TRBJ2-3; D possibly corresponds to TRBD2 (6 bases). The TCR originated in an adult man with Graves' disease, either hyperthyroidism or ophthalmopathy (not recorded which). DNA of the CDR3: TGTGCCACCAGTGACCCCCCGGGGGTGGGAGATACGCAGTATTTT. Protein sequence: CATSDPPGVGDTQYF.